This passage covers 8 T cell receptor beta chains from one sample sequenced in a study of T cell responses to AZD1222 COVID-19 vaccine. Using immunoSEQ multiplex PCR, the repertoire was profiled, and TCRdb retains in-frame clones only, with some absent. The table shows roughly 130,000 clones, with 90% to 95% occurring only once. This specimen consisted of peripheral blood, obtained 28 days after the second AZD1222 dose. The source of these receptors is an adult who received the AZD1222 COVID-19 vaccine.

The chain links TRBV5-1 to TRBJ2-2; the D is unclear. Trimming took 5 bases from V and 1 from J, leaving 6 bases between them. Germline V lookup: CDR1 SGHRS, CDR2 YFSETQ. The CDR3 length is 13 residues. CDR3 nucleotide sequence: TGCGCCAGCAGTTACAGGAACACCGGGGAGCTGTTTTTT. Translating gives CASSYRNTGELFF.

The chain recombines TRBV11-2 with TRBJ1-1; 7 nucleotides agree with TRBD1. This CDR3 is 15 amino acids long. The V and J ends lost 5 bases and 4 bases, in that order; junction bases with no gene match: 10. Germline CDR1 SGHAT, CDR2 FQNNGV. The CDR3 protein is CASSLRQGAGTEAFF. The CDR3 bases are TGTGCCAGCAGCCTCCGACAGGGCGCGGGCACTGAAGCTTTCTTT.

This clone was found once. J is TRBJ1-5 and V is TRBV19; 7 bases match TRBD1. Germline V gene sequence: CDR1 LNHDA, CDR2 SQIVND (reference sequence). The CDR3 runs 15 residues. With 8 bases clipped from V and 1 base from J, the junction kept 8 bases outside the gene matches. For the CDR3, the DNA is TGTGCCAGTGCACGACAGGGTGGAAGCAATCAGCCCCAGCATTTT. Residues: CASARQGGSNQPQHF.

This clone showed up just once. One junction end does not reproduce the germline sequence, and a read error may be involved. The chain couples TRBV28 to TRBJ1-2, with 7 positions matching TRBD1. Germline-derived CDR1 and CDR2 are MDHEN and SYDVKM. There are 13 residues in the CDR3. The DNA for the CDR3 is TGTGCCAGCTGTTTAAGGGGGCCGCATGGCTACACCTTC. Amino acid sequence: CASCLRGPHGYTF.

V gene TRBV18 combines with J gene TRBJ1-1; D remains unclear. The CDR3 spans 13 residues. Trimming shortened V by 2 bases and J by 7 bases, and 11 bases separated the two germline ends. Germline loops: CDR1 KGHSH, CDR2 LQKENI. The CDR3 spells CASSPGLSGEAFF. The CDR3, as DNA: TGTGCCAGCTCACCAGGTCTATCCGGTGAAGCTTTCTTT.

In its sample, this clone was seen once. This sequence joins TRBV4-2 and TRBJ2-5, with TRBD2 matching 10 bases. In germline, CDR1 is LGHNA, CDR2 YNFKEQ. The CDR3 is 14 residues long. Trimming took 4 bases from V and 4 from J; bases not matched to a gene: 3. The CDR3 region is CASSPRTSGETQYF. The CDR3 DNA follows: TGTGCCAGCAGCCCGCGGACTAGCGGAGAGACCCAGTACTTC.

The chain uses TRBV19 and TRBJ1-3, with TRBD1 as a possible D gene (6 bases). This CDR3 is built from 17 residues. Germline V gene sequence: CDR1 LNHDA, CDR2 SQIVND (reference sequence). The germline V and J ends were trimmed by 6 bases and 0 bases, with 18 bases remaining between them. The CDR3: CASSPRYRANSGNTIYF. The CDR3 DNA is TGTGCCAGTAGCCCTCGATACAGGGCTAACTCTGGAAACACCATATATTTT.

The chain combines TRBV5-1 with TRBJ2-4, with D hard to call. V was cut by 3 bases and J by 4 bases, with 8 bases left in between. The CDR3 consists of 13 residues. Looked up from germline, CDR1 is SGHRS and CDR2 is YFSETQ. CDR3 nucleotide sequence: TGCGCCAGCAGCTCCCACAGTAAAAACATTCAGTACTTC. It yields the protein CASSSHSKNIQYF.